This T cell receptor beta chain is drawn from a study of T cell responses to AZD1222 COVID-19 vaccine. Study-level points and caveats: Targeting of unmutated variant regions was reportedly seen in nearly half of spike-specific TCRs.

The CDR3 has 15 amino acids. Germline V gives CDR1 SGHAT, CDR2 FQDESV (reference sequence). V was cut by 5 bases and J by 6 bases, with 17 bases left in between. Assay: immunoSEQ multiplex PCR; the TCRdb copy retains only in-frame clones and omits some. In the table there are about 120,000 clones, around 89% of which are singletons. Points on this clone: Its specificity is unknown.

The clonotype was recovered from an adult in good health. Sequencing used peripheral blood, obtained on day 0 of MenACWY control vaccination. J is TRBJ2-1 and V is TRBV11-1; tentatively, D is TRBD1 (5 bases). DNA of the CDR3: TGTGCCAGCAGCCCACCAGGGAAGCCCCCCAATGAGCAGTTCTTC. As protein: CASSPPGKPPNEQFF.